The 10 T cell receptor beta chains below were found in one sample sequenced in a study of cytomegalovirus exposure and HLA in healthy donors. The study ran its PCR with 60 Vbeta and 13 Jbeta primers. This table comes from immunoSEQ multiplex PCR, and its TCRdb copy is limited to in-frame clones, with some not included. The table has under 170,000 clones, more than 65% seen once. The sequencing input was PBMCs. The receptors stem from a man aged 50 to 59 in good health and CMV-seropositive.

This clone was recorded a few times. This chain connects TRBV7-9 to TRBJ1-2, with D unclear. This CDR3 spans 16 amino acids. V was cut by 4 bases and J by 8 bases, with 23 bases left in between. The germline V gene has CDR1 SEHNR and CDR2 FQNEAQ (reference sequence). As DNA, the CDR3 is TGTGCCAGCAGCTCCAACCTCAGGACTCCCGGGCACGGCTACACCTTC. Amino acid sequence: CASSSNLRTPGHGYTF.

This clone was detected once. The chain recombines TRBV6-4 with TRBJ2-5, with TRBD1 matching over 7 bases. The CDR3 loop spans 15 amino acids. The germline V gene has CDR1 MRHNA and CDR2 SNTAGT. Trimming took 3 bases from V and 1 from J; bases not matched to a gene: 5. The CDR3 spells CASSEKGQSQETQYF. The CDR3 DNA reads TGTGCCAGCAGTGAAAAGGGACAGAGCCAAGAGACCCAGTACTTC.

V usage is TRBV30 and J usage is TRBJ1-1, with a possible D match to TRBD1 (5 bases). This CDR3 has 13 residues. V was clipped by 4 bases and J by 1 base, with 10 bases between them. CDR1 and CDR2 from the germline V gene are GTSNPN and SVGIG (reference sequence). The CDR3 coding sequence is TGTGCCTGGAAAAGACAGAAGAACACTGAAGCTTTCTTT. It is translated as CAWKRQKNTEAFF.

The chain uses TRBV29-1 and TRBJ1-2; weak D call: TRBD1 (5 bases). Trimming took 6 bases from V and 7 from J, leaving 12 bases between them. Germline CDR1 and CDR2: SQVTM and ANQGSEA. There are 11 residues in the CDR3. CDR3 in amino acids: CSVLVQGGYTF. CDR3 nucleotide sequence: TGCAGCGTCCTAGTGCAGGGTGGCTACACCTTC.

The rearrangement links TRBV9 to TRBJ2-5; TRBD2 agrees at 13 bases. The DNA end is more similar to TRBJ2-7, so the J call may be wrong. The CDR3 contains 15 residues. Germline CDR1 reads SGDLS; CDR2 reads YYNGEE. CDR3 in amino acids: CASSPGLAGVYEQYF. As DNA, the CDR3 is TGTGCCAGCAGCCCCGGACTAGCGGGAGTCTACGAGCAGTACTTC.

The CDR3 reads CAISESNRGFGNEKLFF. The CDR3 DNA is TGTGCCATCAGTGAGTCGAATAGGGGATTTGGGAATGAAAAACTGTTTTTT. The chain employs TRBV10-3 and TRBJ1-4, with D possibly matching TRBD1 (5 bases). The V and J ends lost 0 bases and 5 bases respectively, with 16 bases between them. This CDR3 region has 17 residues. Germline assignment: CDR1 ENHRY and CDR2 SYGVKD.

This chain connects TRBV21-1 to TRBJ2-7; the DNA was not compared with TRBD2, the D call given in the table. TRBV21-1 is tagged as a pseudogene. The CDR3 covers 15 residues. The CDR3 loop reads CASSTWTSGTYEQYF. Here the CDR3 DNA reads TGTGCCAGCAGCACATGGACTAGCGGGACCTACGAGCAGTACTTC.

The V call is TRBV27, the J call TRBJ2-7; D might be TRBD1 (6 bases). The V end lost 4 bases, the J end lost 0 bases, and 7 bases lay between the germline ends. The CDR3 loop spans 13 amino acids. Germline V gene sequence: CDR1 MNHEY, CDR2 SMNVEV (reference sequence). This chain's CDR3 is CASSSTGSYEQYF. The CDR3, as DNA: TGTGCCAGCAGTTCGACAGGCTCCTACGAGCAGTACTTC.

The table lists this clone with a count of one. CDR3 sequence reads: CASSLWPSGSDTGELFF. The CDR3 DNA reads TGTGCCAGCAGTTTATGGCCTAGCGGGAGTGATACCGGGGAGCTGTTTTTT. V gene TRBV28 combines with J gene TRBJ2-2; TRBD2 aligns across 10 bases. The CDR3 consists of 17 residues. Germline V CDR1 and CDR2: MDHEN, SYDVKM. V gave up 0 bases and J gave up 5 bases; unmatched junction bases: 6.

This chain connects TRBV5-1 to TRBJ1-3; TRBD1 matches 8 bases. Germline loops: CDR1 SGHRS, CDR2 YFSETQ. J was trimmed by 1 base and V by 1 base; bases with no gene match: 7. CDR3 size: 17 residues. This chain's CDR3 is CASSLLQGEGSGNTIYF. The CDR3 nucleotides read TGCGCCAGCAGCTTGCTACAGGGGGAAGGTTCTGGAAACACCATATATTTT. Drawing the rest from reference TRBV5-1 and TRBJ1-3, the complete variable domain is KAGVTQTPRYLIKTRGQQVTLSCSPISGHRSVSWYQQTPGQGLQFLFEYFSETQRNKGNFPGRFSGRQFSNSRSEMNVSTLELGDSALYLCASSLLQGEGSGNTIYFGEGSWLTVV.